Listed below are T cell receptor beta chains from one sample, sequenced in a study of blood T cell repertoires in COVID-19. The repertoire was sequenced with immunoSEQ multiplex PCR; TCRdb's copy has only in-frame clones and lacks some. This table has hundreds of thousands of clones, about 87% appearing once. Sequences were obtained from PBMCs or T cells enriched from blood (not recorded which). These receptors originate from a woman aged 18 to 35 who had recovered from COVID-19. The conserved cysteine and the conserved F or W are not part of the CDR3 here. The D gene is left open where the match is weak.

CDR3aa: ATSRPALRVVGNIQY; j_gene: TRBJ2-4; d_gene: -; v_gene: TRBV15
CDR3aa: ASSRLAGVSDTGELF; j_gene: TRBJ2-2; d_gene: TRBD2; v_gene: TRBV7-7
CDR3aa: ASSLGQGGEKLF; j_gene: TRBJ1-4; d_gene: TRBD1; v_gene: TRBV7-9
CDR3aa: ASSVSTGTEAF; j_gene: TRBJ1-1; d_gene: -; v_gene: TRBV9
CDR3aa: ASSPTGQGNSPLH; j_gene: TRBJ1-6; d_gene: TRBD1; v_gene: TRBV7-2
CDR3aa: ASSLAGGTAKTQY; j_gene: TRBJ2-5; d_gene: -; v_gene: TRBV13
CDR3aa: ASSRIFTGQDSYEQY; j_gene: TRBJ2-7; d_gene: TRBD1; v_gene: TRBV27
CDR3aa: ASSRNDGRGRETQY; j_gene: TRBJ2-5; d_gene: -; v_gene: TRBV4-1
CDR3aa: ASSTGQDSGYT; j_gene: TRBJ1-2; d_gene: TRBD1; v_gene: TRBV7-2
CDR3aa: ASSQLPGGFQETQY; j_gene: TRBJ2-5; d_gene: -; v_gene: TRBV4-3
CDR3aa: ASSQDPGDNTEAF; j_gene: TRBJ1-1; d_gene: -; v_gene: TRBV3-1/TRBV3-2
CDR3aa: ASRGQGDTQY; j_gene: TRBJ2-3; d_gene: TRBD1; v_gene: TRBV2
CDR3aa: ASSLGADYSNQPQH; j_gene: TRBJ1-5; d_gene: -; v_gene: TRBV5-1
CDR3aa: ASQDRDPGNTIY; j_gene: TRBJ1-3; d_gene: TRBD1; v_gene: TRBV18
CDR3aa: ASSELRGWRIEGYT; j_gene: TRBJ1-2; d_gene: -; v_gene: TRBV25-1
CDR3aa: SASGLADNEQF; j_gene: TRBJ2-1; d_gene: TRBD2; v_gene: TRBV20-1